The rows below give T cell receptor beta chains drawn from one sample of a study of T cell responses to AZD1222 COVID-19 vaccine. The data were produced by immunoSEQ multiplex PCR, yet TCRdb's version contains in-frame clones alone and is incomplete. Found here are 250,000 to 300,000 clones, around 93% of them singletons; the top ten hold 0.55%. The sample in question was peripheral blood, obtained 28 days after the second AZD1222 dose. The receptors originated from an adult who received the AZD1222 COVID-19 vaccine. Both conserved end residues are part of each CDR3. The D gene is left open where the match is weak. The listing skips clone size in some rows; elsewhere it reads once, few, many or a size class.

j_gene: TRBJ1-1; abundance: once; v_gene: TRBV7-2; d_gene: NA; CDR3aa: CASSLFWGHTEAFF; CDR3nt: TGTGCCAGCAGCTTATTTTGGGGCCACACTGAAGCTTTCTTT
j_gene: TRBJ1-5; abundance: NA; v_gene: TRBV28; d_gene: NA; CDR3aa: CASSLSGVGQPQHF; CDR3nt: TGTGCCAGCAGTTTATCAGGGGTCGGCCAGCCCCAGCATTTT
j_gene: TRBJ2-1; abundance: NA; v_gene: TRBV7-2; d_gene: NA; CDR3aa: CASSPGGGRQQFF; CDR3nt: TGTGCCAGCAGCCCTGGGGGGGGGCGACAGCAGTTCTTC
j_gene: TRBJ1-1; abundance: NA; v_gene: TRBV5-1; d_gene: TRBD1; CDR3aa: CASSDRQGWNTEAFF; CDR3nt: TGCGCCAGCAGTGATCGACAGGGTTGGAACACTGAAGCTTTCTTT
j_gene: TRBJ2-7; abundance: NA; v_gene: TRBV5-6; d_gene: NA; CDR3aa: CASSRAYEQYF; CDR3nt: TGTGCCAGCAGCCGGGCCTACGAGCAGTACTTC
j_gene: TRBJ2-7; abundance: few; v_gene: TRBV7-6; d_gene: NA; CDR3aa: CASSLVRRDSYEQYF; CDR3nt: TGTGCCAGCAGCTTGGTGAGGCGGGACTCCTACGAGCAGTACTTC
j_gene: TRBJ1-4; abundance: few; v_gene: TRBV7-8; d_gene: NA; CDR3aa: CASSSGVHPEKLFF; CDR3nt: TGTGCCAGCAGCTCCGGGGTCCATCCCGAAAAACTGTTTTTT
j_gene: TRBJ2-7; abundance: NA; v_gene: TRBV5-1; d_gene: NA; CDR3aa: CASSLGQSYEQYF; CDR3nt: TGCGCCAGCAGCTTGGGACAGTCCTACGAGCAGTACTTC
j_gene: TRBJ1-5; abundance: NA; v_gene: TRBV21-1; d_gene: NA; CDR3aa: CASRNHHPGTGGQPQHF; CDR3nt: TGTGCCAGCAGAAACCATCATCCAGGGACTGGAGGGCAGCCCCAGCATTTT
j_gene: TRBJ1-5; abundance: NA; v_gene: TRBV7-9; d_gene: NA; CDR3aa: CASSPLGSDQPQHF; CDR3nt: TGTGCCAGCAGCCCTTTAGGGTCGGATCAGCCCCAGCATTTT
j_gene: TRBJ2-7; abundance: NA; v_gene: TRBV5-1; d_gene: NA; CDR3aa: CASSLDLGSSYEQYF; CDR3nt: TGCGCCAGCAGCTTGGACCTCGGGAGCTCCTACGAGCAGTACTTC
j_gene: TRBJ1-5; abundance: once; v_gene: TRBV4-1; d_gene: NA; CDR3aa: CASSPRDNLNQPQHF; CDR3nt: TGCGCCAGCAGCCCCCGGGACAACCTCAATCAGCCCCAGCATTTT
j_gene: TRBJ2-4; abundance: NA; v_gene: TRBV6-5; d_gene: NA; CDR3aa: CASSFDLAAKNIQYF; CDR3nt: TGTGCCAGCAGTTTCGATCTTGCAGCCAAAAACATTCAGTACTTC
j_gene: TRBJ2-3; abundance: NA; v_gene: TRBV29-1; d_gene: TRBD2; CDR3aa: CSVGPTGTSVPDTQYF; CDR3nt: TGCAGCGTTGGCCCGACCGGGACTAGCGTCCCAGATACGCAGTATTTT
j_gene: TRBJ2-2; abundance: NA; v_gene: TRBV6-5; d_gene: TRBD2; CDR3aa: CATLAGGPTGELFF; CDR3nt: TGTGCCACCTTAGCGGGAGGGCCCACCGGGGAGCTGTTTTTT
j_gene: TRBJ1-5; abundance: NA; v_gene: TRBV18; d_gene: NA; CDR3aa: CASSDSNSNQPQHF; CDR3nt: TGTGCCAGCAGCGACAGCAATAGCAATCAGCCCCAGCATTTT
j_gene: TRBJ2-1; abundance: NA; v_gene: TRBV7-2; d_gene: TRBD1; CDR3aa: CASRPDRGQYNEQFF; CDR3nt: TGTGCCAGCAGGCCGGACAGGGGGCAATACAATGAGCAGTTCTTC
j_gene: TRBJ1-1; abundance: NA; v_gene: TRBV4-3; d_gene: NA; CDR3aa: CASSQDSGANTEAFF; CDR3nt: TGCGCCAGCAGCCAAGATTCGGGGGCTAACACTGAAGCTTTCTTT
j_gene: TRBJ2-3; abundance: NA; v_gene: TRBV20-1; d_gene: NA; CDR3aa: CSARGLGQYF; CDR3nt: TGCAGTGCTAGGGGGCTGGGGCAGTATTTT
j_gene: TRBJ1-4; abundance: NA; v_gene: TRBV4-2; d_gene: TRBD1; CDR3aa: CASSQATGTGNEKLFF; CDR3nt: TGTGCCAGCAGCCAAGCCACCGGGACAGGGAATGAAAAACTGTTTTTT
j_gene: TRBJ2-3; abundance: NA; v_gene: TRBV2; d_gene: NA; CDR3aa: CASSPSTDTQYF; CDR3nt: TGTGCCAGCAGTCCGAGCACAGATACGCAGTATTTT
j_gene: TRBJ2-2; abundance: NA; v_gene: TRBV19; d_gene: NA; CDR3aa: CASRAVGGRTGELFF; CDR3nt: TGTGCCAGTAGGGCAGTGGGGGGCCGCACCGGGGAGCTGTTTTTT
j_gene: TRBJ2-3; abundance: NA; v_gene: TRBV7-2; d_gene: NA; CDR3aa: CASSSPDGADTQYF; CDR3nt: TGTGCCAGCAGCTCTCCTGACGGAGCAGATACGCAGTATTTT
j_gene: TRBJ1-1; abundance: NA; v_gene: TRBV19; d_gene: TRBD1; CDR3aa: CASTHDRETEAFF; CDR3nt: TGTGCCAGTACCCATGACAGGGAGACTGAAGCTTTCTTT
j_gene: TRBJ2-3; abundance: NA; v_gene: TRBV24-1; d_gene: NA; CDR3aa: CATSGLTDTQYF; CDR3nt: TGTGCCACCAGTGGGTTAACAGATACGCAGTATTTT
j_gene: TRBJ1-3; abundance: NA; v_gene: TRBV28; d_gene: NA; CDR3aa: CASSFGGNTIYF; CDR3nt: TGTGCCAGCAGTTTCGGTGGAAACACCATATATTTT
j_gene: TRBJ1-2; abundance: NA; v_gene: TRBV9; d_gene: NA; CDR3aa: CASSVGGDNYGYTF; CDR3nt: TGTGCCAGCAGCGTAGGGGGAGATAACTATGGCTACACCTTC
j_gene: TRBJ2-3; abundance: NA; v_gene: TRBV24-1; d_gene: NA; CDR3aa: CATSDPRNTDTQYF; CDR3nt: TGTGCCACCAGTGATCCCCGCAACACAGATACGCAGTATTTT
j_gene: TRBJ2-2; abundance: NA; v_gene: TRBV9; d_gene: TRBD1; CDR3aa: CASSVALTGGSVDTGELFF; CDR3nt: TGTGCCAGCAGCGTAGCTCTAACAGGGGGGTCGGTTGACACCGGGGAGCTGTTTTTT
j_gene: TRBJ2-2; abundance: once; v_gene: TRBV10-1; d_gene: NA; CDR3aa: CASSPAGTGELFF; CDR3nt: TGCGCCAGCAGTCCAGCGGGCACCGGGGAGCTGTTTTTT
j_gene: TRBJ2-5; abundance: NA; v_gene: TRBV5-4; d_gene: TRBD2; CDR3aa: CATSGGAGEKQETQYF; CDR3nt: TGTGCCACCTCTGGGGGAGCGGGGGAGAAACAAGAGACCCAGTACTTC
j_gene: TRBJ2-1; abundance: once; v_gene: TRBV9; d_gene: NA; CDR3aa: CASSADPARYNEQFF; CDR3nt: TGTGCCAGCAGCGCTGACCCAGCCCGATACAATGAGCAGTTCTTC
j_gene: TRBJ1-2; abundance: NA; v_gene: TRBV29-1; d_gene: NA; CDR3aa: CSVVRYENYGYTF; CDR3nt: TGCAGCGTTGTGAGGTACGAAAACTATGGCTACACCTTC
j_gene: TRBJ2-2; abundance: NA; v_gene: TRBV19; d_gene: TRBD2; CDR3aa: CASSTPSGSFPGELFF; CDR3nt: TGTGCCAGTAGTACCCCTAGCGGGAGTTTTCCCGGGGAGCTGTTTTTT
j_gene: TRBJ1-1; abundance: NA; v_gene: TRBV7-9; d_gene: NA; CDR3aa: CASSFEADQSTFF; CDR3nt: TGTGCCAGCAGCTTTGAGGCGGACCAATCGACTTTCTTT
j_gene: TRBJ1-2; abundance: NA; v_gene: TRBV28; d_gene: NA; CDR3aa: CASGLGGYGYTF; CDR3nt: TGTGCCAGCGGCTTAGGGGGTTATGGCTACACCTTC
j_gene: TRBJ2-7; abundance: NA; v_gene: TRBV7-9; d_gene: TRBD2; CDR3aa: CASRQTGLAKYEQYF; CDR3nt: TGTGCCAGCAGACAAACGGGACTAGCGAAATACGAGCAGTACTTC
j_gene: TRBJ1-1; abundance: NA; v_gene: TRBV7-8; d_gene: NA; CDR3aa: CASSLVNGLNTEAFF; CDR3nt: TGTGCCAGCAGCTTAGTTAACGGACTGAACACTGAAGCTTTCTTT
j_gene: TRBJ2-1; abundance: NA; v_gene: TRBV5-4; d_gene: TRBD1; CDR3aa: CASSLGSGGYNEQFF; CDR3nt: TGTGCCAGCAGCTTGGGTTCAGGGGGCTACAATGAGCAGTTCTTC
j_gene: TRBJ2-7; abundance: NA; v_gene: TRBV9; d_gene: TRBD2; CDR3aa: CASSVGRGGREQYF; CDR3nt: TGTGCCAGCAGCGTAGGGCGGGGGGGGCGCGAGCAGTACTTC
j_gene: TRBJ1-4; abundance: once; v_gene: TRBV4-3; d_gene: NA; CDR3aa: CASSQGAVGTNEKLFF; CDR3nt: TGCGCCAGCAGCCAAGGAGCTGTTGGAACTAATGAAAAACTGTTTTTT
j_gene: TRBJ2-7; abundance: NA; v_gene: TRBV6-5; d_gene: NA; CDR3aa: CASSPGARYEQYF; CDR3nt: TGTGCCAGCAGCCCCGGGGCGCGGTACGAGCAGTACTTC
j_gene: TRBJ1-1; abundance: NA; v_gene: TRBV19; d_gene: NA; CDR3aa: CASTPFGGNTEAFF; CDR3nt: TGTGCCAGTACCCCCTTCGGCGGGAACACTGAAGCTTTCTTT
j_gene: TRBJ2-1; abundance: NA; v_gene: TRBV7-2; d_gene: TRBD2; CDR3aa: CASSLTSGVSYNEQFF; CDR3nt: TGTGCCAGCAGCTTAACTAGCGGGGTTTCCTACAATGAGCAGTTCTTC
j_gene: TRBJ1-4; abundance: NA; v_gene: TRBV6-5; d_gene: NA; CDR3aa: CASSYSAQNNEKLFF; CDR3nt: TGTGCCAGCAGCTACTCAGCACAGAATAATGAAAAACTGTTTTTT
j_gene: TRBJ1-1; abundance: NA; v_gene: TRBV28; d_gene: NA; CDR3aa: CASSTLQGTEAFF; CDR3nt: TGTGCCAGCAGTACCCTGCAAGGCACTGAAGCTTTCTTT
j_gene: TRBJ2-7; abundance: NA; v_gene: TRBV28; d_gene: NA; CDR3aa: CASGASYEQYF; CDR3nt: TGTGCCAGCGGGGCCTCCTACGAGCAGTACTTC
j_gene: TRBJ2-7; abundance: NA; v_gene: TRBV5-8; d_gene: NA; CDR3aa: CASSYLADPHEQYF; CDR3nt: TGTGCCAGCAGCTATTTGGCAGACCCGCACGAGCAGTACTTC
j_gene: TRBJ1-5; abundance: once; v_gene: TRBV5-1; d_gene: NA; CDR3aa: CASSLRGLSNQPQHF; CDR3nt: TGCGCCAGCAGCTTGCGGGGGCTGAGCAATCAGCCCCAGCATTTT
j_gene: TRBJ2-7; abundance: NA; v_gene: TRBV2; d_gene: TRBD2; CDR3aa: CASRVLAGGGYEQYF; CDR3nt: TGTGCCAGCAGGGTATTAGCGGGAGGGGGGTACGAGCAGTACTTC
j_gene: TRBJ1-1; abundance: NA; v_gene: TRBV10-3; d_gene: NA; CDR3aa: CAIRQNTEAFF; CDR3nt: TGTGCCATCCGACAGAACACTGAAGCTTTCTTT
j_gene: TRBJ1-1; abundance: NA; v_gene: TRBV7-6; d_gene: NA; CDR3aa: CASSFGLNTEAFF; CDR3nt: TGTGCCAGCAGCTTTGGGTTGAACACTGAAGCTTTCTTT
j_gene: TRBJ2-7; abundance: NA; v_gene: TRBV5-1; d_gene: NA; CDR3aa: CASSLVSRGSYEQYF; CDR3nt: TGCGCCAGCAGCTTGGTCAGTAGGGGGTCCTACGAGCAGTACTTC